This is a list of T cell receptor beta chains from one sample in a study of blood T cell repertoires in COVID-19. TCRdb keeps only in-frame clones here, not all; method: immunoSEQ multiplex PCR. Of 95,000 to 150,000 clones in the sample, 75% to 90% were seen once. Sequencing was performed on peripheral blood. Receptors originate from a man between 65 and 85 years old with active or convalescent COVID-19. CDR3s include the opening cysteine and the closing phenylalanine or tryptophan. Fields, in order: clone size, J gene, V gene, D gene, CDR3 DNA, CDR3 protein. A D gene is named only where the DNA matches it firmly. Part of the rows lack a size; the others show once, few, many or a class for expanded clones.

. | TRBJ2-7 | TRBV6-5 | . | TGTGCCAGCAGGGACACCTACGAGCAGTACTTC | CASRDTYEQYF
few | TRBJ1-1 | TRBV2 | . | TGTGCCAGCAGTGTGGAGGGGTGGACTGAAGCTTTCTTT | CASSVEGWTEAFF
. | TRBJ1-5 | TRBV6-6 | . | TGTGCCAGCAGTTATACAGGGCAGGTCGGTCAGCCCCAGCATTTT | CASSYTGQVGQPQHF
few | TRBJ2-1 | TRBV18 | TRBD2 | TGTGCCAGCTCACCACCGCAGCGGGGGGCTTACAATGAGCAGTTCTTC | CASSPPQRGAYNEQFF
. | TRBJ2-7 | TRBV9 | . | TGTGCCAGCAGCGCCTCCCTAGCCGGCCGATCCTACGAGCAGTACTTC | CASSASLAGRSYEQYF
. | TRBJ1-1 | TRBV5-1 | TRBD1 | TGCGCCAGCAGCTATGGACAGGGCACTGAAGCTTTCTTT | CASSYGQGTEAFF
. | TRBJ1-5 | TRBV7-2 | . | TGTGCCAGCAGCTTAGGCGAAGCGCAGCCCCAGCATTTT | CASSLGEAQPQHF
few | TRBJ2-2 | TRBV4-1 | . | TGCGCCAGCAGCCAAGGGGCCTCGAACACCGGGGAGCTGTTTTTT | CASSQGASNTGELFF
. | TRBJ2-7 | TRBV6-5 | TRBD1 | TGTGCCAGCAATGGACAGGGGGTAAGGGAGCAGTACTTC | CASNGQGVREQYF
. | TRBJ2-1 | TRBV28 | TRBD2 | TGTGCCAGCAGACAAAGCGGGGGGAATGATCAGCAGTTCTTC | CASRQSGGNDQQFF
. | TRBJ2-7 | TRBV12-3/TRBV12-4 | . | TGTGCCAGCAGTTTACCGCAGTTCGAGCAGTACTTC | CASSLPQFEQYF
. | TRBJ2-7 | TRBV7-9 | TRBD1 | TGTGCCAGCAGCCGGGGACAGGGCAACCTGGAGCAGTACTTC | CASSRGQGNLEQYF
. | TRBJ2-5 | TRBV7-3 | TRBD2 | TGTGCCAGCAGCTTATCTGCGGGAGGGCCGGGGGAGACCCAGTACTTC | CASSLSAGGPGETQYF
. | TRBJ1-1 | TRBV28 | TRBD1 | TGTGCCAGCAGTACACAGGGGGCGGGGAACACTGAAGCTTTCTTT | CASSTQGAGNTEAFF
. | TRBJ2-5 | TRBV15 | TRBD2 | TGTGCCACCAGCAGAGACCTACTATCCGGGGGGGGAGAGACCCAGTACTTC | CATSRDLLSGGGETQYF
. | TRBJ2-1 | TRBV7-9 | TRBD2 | TGTGCCAGCAGCTTATTGGTCAGCGGGAATGACGATGAGCAGTTCTTC | CASSLLVSGNDDEQFF
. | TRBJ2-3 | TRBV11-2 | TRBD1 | TGTGCCAGCAGCCCGGCTCCGACAGGGCGGACAGATACGCAGTATTTT | CASSPAPTGRTDTQYF
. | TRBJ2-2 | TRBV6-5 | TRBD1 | TGTGCCAGCACCGGGACAGGGGACGCCGGGGAGCTGTTTTTT | CASTGTGDAGELFF
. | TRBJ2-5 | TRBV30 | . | TGTGCCTGGAGTGTAACCGGGGTTGGAGCAGAGACCCAGTACTTC | CAWSVTGVGAETQYF
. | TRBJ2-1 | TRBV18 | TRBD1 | TGTGCCAGCTCACCAGCCGGACAGGGCTACAATGAGCAGTTCTTC | CASSPAGQGYNEQFF
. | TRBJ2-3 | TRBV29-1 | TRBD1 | TGCAGCGTTGAATGGTTCGGGACAGGGCCCCCAGATACGCAGTATTTT | CSVEWFGTGPPDTQYF
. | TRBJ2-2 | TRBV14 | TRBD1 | TGTGCCAGCAGCCAAGATTACGACAGGGCTGCGAACACCGGGGAGCTGTTTTTT | CASSQDYDRAANTGELFF
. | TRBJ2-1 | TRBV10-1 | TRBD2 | TGCGCCAGCAGCGGGACTAGCGGGAGGGGTGAGCAGTTCTTC | CASSGTSGRGEQFF
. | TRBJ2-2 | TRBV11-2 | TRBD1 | TGTGCCAGCAGCTTTTCAGGGGGCACCGGGGAGCTGTTTTTT | CASSFSGGTGELFF
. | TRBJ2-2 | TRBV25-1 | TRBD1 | TGTGCCAGCAGTGTGGGACAGGGGGCACTCGGGGAGCTGTTTTTT | CASSVGQGALGELFF
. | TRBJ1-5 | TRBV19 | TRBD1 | TGTGCCAGTAGGGACAGGGGGCGAGGCGGCAATCAGCCCCAGCATTTT | CASRDRGRGGNQPQHF
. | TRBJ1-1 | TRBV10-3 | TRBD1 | TGTGCCATCAGTAAGACAGGGTCTGAAGCTTTCTTT | CAISKTGSEAFF
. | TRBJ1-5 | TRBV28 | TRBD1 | TGTGCCAGCAGTCGAACAGGGGGCAGTCAGCCCCAGCATTTT | CASSRTGGSQPQHF
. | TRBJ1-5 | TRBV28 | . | TGTGCCAGCAGTGAGGGGGGGGGCAATCAGCCCCAGCATTTT | CASSEGGGNQPQHF
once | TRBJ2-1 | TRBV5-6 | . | TGTGCCAGCCTCGAAAGGGGTGAGCAGTTCTTC | CASLERGEQFF
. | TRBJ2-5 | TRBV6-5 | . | TGTGCCAGCACCAGAAGTCAGGACCAAGAGACCCAGTACTTC | CASTRSQDQETQYF
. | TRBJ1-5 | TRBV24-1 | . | TGTGCCACCAGTGAAACGGTCCGGAGGCCCCAGCATTTT | CATSETVRRPQHF
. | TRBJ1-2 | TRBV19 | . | TGTGCCAGTAGTATGCCGTGGGTGGCGGACTATGGCTACACCTTC | CASSMPWVADYGYTF
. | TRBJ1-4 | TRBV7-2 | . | TGTGCCAGCAGCTCCCGCGAGGGCCAGCTGTTTTTT | CASSSREGQLFF
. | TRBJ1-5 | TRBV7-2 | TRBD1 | TGTGCCAGCAGCTTTAGACAGGGTCAGCCCCAGCATTTT | CASSFRQGQPQHF
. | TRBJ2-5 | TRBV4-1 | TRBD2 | TGCGCCAGCAGCCTCCTCGGTCTAGCGGCCTTAGAGACCCAGTACTTC | CASSLLGLAALETQYF
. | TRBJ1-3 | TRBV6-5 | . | TGTGCCAGCAGTTCGTCGGAGGCTGGAAACACCATATATTTT | CASSSSEAGNTIYF
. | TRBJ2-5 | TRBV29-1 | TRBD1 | TGCAGCGTTGAAGATCGGGACAGGGGTTGGGAGACCCAGTACTTC | CSVEDRDRGWETQYF
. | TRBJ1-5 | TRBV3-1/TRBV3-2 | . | TGTGCCAGCAGCCTCGGCAGGGGAAATCAGCCCCAGCATTTT | CASSLGRGNQPQHF
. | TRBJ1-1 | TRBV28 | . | TGTGCCAGCAGCATTTCGGCGGACAGAAAAGCTTTCTTT | CASSISADRKAFF
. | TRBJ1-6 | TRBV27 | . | TGTGCCAGCAGTTTAACTAGACAGGCCCAGGGTAATTCACCCCTCCACTTT | CASSLTRQAQGNSPLHF
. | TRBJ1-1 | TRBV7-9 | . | TGTGCCAGCAGCTTACACATGAACACTGAAGCTTTCTTT | CASSLHMNTEAFF
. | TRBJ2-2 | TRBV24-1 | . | TGTGCCACCAGTGACCCCCAGGGGAGGAACACCGGGGAGCTGTTTTTT | CATSDPQGRNTGELFF
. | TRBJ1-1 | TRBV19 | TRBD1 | TGTGCCAGCCATGACAGGGGAAGGACTGAAGCTTTCTTT | CASHDRGRTEAFF
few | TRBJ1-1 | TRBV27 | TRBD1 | TGTGCCAGCAAAGTTTCCGGGACAGGGAACACTGAAGCTTTCTTT | CASKVSGTGNTEAFF
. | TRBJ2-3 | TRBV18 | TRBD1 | TGTGCCAGCTCACCACGGGAGACAGGGTCCACAGATACGCAGTATTTT | CASSPRETGSTDTQYF
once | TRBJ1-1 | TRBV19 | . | TGTGCCAGTAGTATAGACCGACCTCGGACAAAGGGGGCTGAAGCTTTCTTT | CASSIDRPRTKGAEAFF
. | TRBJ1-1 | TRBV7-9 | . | TGTGCCAGCAGCTCCGACAGGAACACTGAAGCTTTCTTT | CASSSDRNTEAFF